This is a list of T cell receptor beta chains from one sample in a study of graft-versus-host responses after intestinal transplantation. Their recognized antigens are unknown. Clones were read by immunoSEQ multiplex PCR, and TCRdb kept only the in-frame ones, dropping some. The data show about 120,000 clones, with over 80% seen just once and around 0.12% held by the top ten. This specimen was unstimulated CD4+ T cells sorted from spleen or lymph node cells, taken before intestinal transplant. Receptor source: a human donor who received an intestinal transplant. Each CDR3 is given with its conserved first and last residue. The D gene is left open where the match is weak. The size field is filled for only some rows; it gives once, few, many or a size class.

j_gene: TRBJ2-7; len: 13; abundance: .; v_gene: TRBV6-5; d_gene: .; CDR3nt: TGTGCCAGCAGGGTAGGGGTCTCCTACGAGCAGTACTTC; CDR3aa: CASRVGVSYEQYF
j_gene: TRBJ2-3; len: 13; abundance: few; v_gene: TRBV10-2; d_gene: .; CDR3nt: TGCGCCAGCAGTGAGACCCCTCCAGATACGCAGTATTTT; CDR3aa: CASSETPPDTQYF
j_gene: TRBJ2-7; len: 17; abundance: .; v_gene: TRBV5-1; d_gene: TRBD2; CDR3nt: TGCGCCAGCAGCCGGATGTTGTTCGGGAGGCCCGCCTACGAGCAGTACTTC; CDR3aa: CASSRMLFGRPAYEQYF
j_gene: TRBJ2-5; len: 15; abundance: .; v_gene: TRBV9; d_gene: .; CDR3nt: TGTGCCAGCAGCGTAAGGGGGTCAAACCAAGAGACCCAGTACTTC; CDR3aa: CASSVRGSNQETQYF
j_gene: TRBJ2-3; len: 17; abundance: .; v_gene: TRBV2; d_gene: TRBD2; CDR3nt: TGTGCCAGCAGAGGGGGGGCTAGCGGGAGACGGGCCGATACGCAGTATTTT; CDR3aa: CASRGGASGRRADTQYF
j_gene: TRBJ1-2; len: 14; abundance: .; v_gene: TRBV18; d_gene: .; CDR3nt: TGTGCCAGCTCCCTAGACAGGAATAGTAATGGCTACACCTTC; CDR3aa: CASSLDRNSNGYTF
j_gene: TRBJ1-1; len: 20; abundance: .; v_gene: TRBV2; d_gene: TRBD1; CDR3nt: TGTGCCAGCAGTGAAGCGGGAGTGGGGTCCGCAGGGGGCTTGAACACTGAAGCTTTCTTT; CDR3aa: CASSEAGVGSAGGLNTEAFF
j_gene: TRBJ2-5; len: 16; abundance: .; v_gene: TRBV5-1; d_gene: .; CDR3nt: TGCGCCAGCAGCTTGTCCCGTGGGCGGGTACAAGAGACCCAGTACTTC; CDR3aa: CASSLSRGRVQETQYF
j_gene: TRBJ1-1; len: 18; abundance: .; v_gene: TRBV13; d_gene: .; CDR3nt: TGTGCCAGCAGCTCACCGATTAGTTGGGGGCGGGTGAACACTGAAGCTTTCTTT; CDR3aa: CASSSPISWGRVNTEAFF
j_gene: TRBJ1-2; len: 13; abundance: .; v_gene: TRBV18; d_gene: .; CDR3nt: TGTGCCAGCTCACCACCAGCGAACTATGGCTACACCTTC; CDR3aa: CASSPPANYGYTF
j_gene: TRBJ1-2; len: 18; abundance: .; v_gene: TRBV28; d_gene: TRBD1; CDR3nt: TGTGCCAGCACCGGTATCTTGGGACAGGGTGGGGGACTATATGGCTACACCTTC; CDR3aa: CASTGILGQGGGLYGYTF
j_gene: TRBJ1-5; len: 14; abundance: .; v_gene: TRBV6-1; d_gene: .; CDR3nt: TGTGCCAGCAGTCCTGGCGGGGGATATCAGCCCCAGCATTTT; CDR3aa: CASSPGGGYQPQHF
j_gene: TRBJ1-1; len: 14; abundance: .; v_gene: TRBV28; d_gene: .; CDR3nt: TGTGCCAGCAGTTTATTCCGCATGAACACTGAAGCTTTCTTT; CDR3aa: CASSLFRMNTEAFF
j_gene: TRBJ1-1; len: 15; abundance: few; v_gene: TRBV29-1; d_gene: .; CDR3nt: TGCAGCGCCCAAATTGTTGGGGGGCGAGGGACTGAAGCTTTCTTT; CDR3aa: CSAQIVGGRGTEAFF
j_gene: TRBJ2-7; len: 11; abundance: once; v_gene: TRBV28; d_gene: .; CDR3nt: TGTGCCAGTGGCCCCCGCTACGAGCAGTACTTC; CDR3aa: CASGPRYEQYF
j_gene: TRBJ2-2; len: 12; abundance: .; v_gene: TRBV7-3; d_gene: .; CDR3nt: TGTGCCAGCAGCCCTACCACCGGGGAGCTGTTTTTT; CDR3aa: CASSPTTGELFF
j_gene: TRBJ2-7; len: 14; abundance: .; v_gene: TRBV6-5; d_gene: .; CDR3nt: TGTGCCAGCAGGCTAGGTGTATTTTCCTACGAGCAGTACTTC; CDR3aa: CASRLGVFSYEQYF
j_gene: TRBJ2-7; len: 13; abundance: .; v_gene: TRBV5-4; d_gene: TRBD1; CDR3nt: TGTGCCAGCAGCTCGGACAGGGGGGGGGAGCAGTACTTC; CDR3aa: CASSSDRGGEQYF
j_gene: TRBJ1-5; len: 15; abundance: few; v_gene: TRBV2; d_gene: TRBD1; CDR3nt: TGTGCCAGCAGTGGTCGGCAGGGGGCAGTTCAGCCCCAGCATTTT; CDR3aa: CASSGRQGAVQPQHF
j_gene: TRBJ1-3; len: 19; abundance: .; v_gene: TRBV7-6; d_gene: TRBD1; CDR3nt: TGTGCCAGCAGCTTAATGGTCCCCACCGGGACAGGGGTTGGAAACACCATATATTTT; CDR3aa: CASSLMVPTGTGVGNTIYF
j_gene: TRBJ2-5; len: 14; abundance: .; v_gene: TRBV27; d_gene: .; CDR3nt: TGTGCCAGCAGGCCCTTGGGACCAGAAGAGACCCAGTACTTC; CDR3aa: CASRPLGPEETQYF
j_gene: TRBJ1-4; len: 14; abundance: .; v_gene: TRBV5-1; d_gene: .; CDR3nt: TGCGCCAGCAGATGGGAAAATACTAATGAAAAACTGTTTTTT; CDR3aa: CASRWENTNEKLFF
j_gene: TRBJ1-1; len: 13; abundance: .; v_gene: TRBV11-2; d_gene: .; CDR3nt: TGTGCCAGCAGCAGTGGCAGGTACACTGAAGCTTTCTTT; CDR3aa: CASSSGRYTEAFF
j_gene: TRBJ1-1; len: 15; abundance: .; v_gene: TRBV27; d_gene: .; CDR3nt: TGTGCCAGCAGTTTATCTGGCAGAGCGAACACTGAAGCTTTCTTT; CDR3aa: CASSLSGRANTEAFF
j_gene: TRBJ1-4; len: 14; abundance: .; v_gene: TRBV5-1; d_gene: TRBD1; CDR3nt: TGCGCCAGCAGCCGAACAGGGGAGGCTGAAAAACTGTTTTTT; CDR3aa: CASSRTGEAEKLFF
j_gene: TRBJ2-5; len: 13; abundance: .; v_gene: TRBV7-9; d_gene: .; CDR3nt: TGTGCCAGCAGCTTACAGGGCCAAGAGACCCAGTACTTC; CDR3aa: CASSLQGQETQYF
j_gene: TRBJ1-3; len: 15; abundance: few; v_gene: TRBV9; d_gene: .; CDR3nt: TGTGCCAGCAGCGGAGGACATGACTCTGGAAACACCATATATTTT; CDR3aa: CASSGGHDSGNTIYF
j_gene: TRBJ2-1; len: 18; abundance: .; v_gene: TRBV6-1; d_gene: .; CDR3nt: TGTGCCAGCAGTGAAGTGGCGGGTGTGGCTGGTCTGTACAATGAGCAGTTCTTC; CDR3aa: CASSEVAGVAGLYNEQFF
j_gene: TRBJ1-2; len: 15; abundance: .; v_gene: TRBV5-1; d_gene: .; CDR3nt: TGCGCCAGCAGCCCCGGACGAACCCCCAACTATGGCTACACCTTC; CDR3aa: CASSPGRTPNYGYTF
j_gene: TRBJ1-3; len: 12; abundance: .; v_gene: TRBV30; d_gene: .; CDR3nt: TGTGCCTGGAAGGGAGCTGGAAACACCATATATTTT; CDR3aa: CAWKGAGNTIYF
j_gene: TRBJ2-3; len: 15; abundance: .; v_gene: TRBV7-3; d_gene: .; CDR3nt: TGTGCCAGCAGCTCTGGGACCCGGGCGTCAGATACGCAGTATTTT; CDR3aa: CASSSGTRASDTQYF
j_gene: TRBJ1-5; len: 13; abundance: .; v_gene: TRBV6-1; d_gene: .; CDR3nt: TGTGCCAGCTTGTCGGCCCCGCGGCAGCCCCAGCATTTT; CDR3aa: CASLSAPRQPQHF
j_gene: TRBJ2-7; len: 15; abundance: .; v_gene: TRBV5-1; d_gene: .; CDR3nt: TGCGCCAGCAGCTTGGGTTCGGCGGGCGCCTACGAGCAGTACTTC; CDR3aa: CASSLGSAGAYEQYF
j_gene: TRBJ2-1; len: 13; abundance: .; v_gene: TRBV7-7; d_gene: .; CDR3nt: TGTGCTAGCAGCTTGGGAACAGGGTACCGTCAGTTCTTC; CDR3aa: CASSLGTGYRQFF
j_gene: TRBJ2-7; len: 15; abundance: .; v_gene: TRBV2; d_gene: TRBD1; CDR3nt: TGTGCCAGCAGTGAAGCTGACAGGGGGACCTACGAGCAGTACTTC; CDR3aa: CASSEADRGTYEQYF
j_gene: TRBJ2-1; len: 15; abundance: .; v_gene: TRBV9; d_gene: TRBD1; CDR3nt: TGTGCCAGCAGCGTTAGGGGACAGGGAGGCAATGAGCAGTTCTTC; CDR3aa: CASSVRGQGGNEQFF
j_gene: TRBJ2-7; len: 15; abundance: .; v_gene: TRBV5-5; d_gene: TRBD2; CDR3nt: TGTGCCAGCAGCTTGGGACCTAGCGGGAGTGGTGAGCAGTACTTC; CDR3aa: CASSLGPSGSGEQYF
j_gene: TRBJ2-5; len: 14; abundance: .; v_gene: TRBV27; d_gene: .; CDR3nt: TGTGCCAGCAGTTTTAGGGCGGAGGGCGGGACCCAGTACTTC; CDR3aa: CASSFRAEGGTQYF